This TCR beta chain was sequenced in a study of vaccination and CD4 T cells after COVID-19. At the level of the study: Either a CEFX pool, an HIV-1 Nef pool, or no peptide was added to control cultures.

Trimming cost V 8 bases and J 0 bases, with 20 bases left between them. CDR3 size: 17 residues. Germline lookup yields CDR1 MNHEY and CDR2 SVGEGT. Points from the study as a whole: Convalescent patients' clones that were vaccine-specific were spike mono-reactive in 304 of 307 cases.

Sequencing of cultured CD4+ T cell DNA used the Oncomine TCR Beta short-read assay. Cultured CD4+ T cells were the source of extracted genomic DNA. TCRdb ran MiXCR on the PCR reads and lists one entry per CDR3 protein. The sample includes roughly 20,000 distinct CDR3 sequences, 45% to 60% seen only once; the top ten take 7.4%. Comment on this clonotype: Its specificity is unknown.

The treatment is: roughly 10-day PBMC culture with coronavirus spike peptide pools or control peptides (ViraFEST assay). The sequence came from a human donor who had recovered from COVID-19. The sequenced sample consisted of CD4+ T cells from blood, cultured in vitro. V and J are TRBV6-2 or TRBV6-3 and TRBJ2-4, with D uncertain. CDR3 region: CASRPAAGGLAKNIQYF. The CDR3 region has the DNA TGTGCCAGCCGGCCGGCGGCAGGTGGGCTAGCCAAAAACATTCAGTACTTC.